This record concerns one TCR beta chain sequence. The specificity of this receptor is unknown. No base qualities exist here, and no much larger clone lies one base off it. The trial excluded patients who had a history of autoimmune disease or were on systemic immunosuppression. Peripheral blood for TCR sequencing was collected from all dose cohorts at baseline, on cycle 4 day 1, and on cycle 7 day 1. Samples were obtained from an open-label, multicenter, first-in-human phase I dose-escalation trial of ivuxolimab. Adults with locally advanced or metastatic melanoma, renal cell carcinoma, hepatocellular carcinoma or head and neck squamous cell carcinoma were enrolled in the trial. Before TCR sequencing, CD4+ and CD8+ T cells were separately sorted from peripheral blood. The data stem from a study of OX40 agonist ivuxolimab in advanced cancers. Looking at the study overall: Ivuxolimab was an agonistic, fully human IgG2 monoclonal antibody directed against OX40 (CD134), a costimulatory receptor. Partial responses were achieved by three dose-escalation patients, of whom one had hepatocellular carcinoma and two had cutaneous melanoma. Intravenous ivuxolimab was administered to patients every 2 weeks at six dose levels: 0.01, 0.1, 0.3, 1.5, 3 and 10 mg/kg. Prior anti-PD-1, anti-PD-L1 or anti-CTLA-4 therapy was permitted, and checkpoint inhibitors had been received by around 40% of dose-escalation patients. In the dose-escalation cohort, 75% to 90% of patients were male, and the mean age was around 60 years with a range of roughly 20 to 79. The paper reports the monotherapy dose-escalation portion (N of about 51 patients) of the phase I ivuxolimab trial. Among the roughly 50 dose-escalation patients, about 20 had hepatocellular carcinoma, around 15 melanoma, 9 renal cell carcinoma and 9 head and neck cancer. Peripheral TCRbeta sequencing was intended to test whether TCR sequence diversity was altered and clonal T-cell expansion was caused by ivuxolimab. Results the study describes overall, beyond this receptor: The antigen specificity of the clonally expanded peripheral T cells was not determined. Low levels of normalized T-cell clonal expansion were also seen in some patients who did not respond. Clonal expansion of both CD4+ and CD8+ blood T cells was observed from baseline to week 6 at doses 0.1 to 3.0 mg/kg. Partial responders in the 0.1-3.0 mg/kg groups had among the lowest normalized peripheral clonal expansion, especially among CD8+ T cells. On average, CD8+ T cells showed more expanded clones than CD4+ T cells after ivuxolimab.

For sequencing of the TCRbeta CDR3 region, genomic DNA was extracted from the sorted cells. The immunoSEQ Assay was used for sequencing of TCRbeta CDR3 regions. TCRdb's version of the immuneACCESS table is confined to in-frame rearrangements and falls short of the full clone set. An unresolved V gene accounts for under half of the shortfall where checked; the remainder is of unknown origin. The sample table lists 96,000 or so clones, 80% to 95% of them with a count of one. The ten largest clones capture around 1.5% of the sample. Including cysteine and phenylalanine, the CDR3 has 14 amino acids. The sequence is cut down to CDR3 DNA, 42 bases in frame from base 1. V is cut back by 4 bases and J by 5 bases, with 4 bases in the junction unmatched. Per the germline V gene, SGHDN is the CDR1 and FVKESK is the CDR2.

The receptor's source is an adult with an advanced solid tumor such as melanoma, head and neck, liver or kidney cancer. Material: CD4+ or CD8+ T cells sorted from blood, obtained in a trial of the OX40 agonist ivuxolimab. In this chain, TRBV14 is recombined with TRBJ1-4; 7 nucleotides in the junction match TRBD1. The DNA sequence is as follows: TGTGCCAGCAGCCCCTTGACAGGGAATGAAAAACTGTTTTTT. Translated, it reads CASSPLTGNEKLFF.